The rows below give T cell receptor beta chains drawn from one sample of a study of identical twins. TCRdb itself ran the 5' RACE reads through MiXCR, one entry per CDR3 protein. The data contain some 900,000 distinct CDR3 sequences, roughly an eighth of them singletons. Another study also made use of these data, one on yellow fever vaccine responses in identical twins.

The sequenced sample was PBMCs. The receptors stem from a woman in her late teens or twenties in good health. Each CDR3 is given with its conserved first and last residue. The D gene is left open where the match is weak. Rows give clone size only sometimes, using once, few, many, or a class for an expanded clone.

TRBD1	TRBJ2-3	TRBV20-1	16	many	CSARDSPGGLTDTQYF	TGCAGTGCTAGAGATTCCCCAGGGGGTTTGACAGATACGCAGTATTTT
NA	TRBJ2-1	TRBV7-3	15	few	CASSQGVGSYNEQFF	TGTGCCAGCAGCCAAGGGGTAGGTTCCTACAATGAGCAGTTCTTC
NA	TRBJ2-1	TRBV5-1	13	NA	CASRASTYNEQFF	TGCGCCAGCAGAGCCTCAACCTACAATGAGCAGTTCTTC
NA	TRBJ2-1	TRBV28	15	NA	CASSFPVSSYNEQFF	TGTGCCAGCAGTTTCCCGGTCAGCTCCTACAATGAGCAGTTCTTC
NA	TRBJ1-5	TRBV29-1	11	many	CSVEKDQPQHF	TGCAGCGTTGAAAAGGATCAGCCCCAGCATTTT
NA	TRBJ2-7	TRBV20-1	14	NA	CSARGPTGTYEQYF	TGCAGTGCTAGAGGTCCTACAGGGACCTACGAGCAGTACTTC
NA	TRBJ2-3	TRBV11-2	14	NA	CASSFNPVADTQYF	TGTGCCAGCAGCTTCAACCCTGTGGCAGATACGCAGTATTTT
NA	TRBJ2-2	TRBV10-3	14	few	CAISADSYTGELFF	TGTGCCATCAGTGCGGACAGCTACACCGGGGAGCTGTTTTTT
NA	TRBJ2-5	TRBV5-1	15	few	CASSLVGGAQETQYF	TGCGCCAGCAGCTTGGTAGGAGGGGCCCAAGAGACCCAGTACTTC
NA	TRBJ2-3	TRBV7-9	13	NA	CASSLMDTDTQYF	TGTGCCAGCAGCTTAATGGATACAGATACGCAGTATTTT
NA	TRBJ1-1	TRBV4-1	15	many	CASSQGWAGNTEAFF	TGCGCCAGCAGCCAAGGGTGGGCGGGGAACACTGAAGCTTTCTTT